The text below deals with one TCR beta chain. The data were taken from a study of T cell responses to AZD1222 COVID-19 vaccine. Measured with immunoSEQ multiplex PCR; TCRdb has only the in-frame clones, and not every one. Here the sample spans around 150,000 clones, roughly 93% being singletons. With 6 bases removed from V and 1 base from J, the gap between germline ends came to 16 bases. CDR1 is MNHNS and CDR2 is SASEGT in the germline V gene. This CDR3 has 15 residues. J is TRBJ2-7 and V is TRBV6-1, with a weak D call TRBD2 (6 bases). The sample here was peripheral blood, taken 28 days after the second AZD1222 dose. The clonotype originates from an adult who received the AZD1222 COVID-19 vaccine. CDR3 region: CASRGGAIKSYEQYF. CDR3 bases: TGTGCCAGCAGAGGAGGGGCTATCAAGTCCTACGAGCAGTACTTC.